The source of this T cell receptor (beta chain) is a study of post-analysis software for immune sequencing data. In the study overall: Relapsing-remitting, secondary progressive and progressive-relapsing multiple sclerosis courses were included.

Built from TCR beta cDNA, the libraries had unique molecular identifiers in them. TCRdb called the PCR reads again in MiXCR, with one record for every CDR3 protein. The data contain approximately 690,000 distinct CDR3 sequences, roughly three fifths of them singletons. To note about this clonotype: Its target is unknown.

Findings of the study overall: For normalized Chao1 diversity, multiple sclerosis patients scored significantly lower than controls did.

Source material: blood. The receptor comes from a girl aged 2 to 9 with multiple sclerosis.

The CDR3 loop is CSGGEDRVKGGQFF. The CDR3 coding sequence is TGCAGCGGGGGGGAGGACAGGGTGAAAGGCGGGCAGTTCTTC. This chain joins TRBV29-1 and TRBJ2-1, with 8 bases identical to TRBD1. This CDR3 is built from 14 residues. Germline values: CDR1 SQVTM, CDR2 ANQGSEA. The V gene end was trimmed by 7 bases and the J gene end by 12 bases; junction bases not matched to a gene: 17.